This T cell receptor beta chain comes out of a study of post-analysis software for immune sequencing data. Each TCR beta cDNA library carried unique molecular identifiers. TCRdb re-called the PCR reads with MiXCR, one entry per CDR3 protein. The sample lists roughly 600,000 distinct CDR3 sequences, 44% occurring once. In regard to this clonotype: The antigen is not known.

Notes on the study in general: Patients had higher frequencies than controls of a few TRBV segments, including TRBV5-6, TRBV5-1 and TRBV20-1.

V was trimmed by 3 bases and J by 7 bases, leaving 9 bases between them. This CDR3 is 12 amino acids long. The receptor was derived from a girl aged 10 to 17 with multiple sclerosis. This chain links TRBV12-3 or TRBV12-4 with TRBJ1-1, with D maybe TRBD1 (6 bases). Specimen: blood. CDR3 nucleotide sequence: TGTGCCAGCAGTTTCAGGGGCCTTGAAGCTTTCTTT. It yields the protein CASSFRGLEAFF.